This paragraph covers one TCR beta chain sequence. Its antigen is not known. This entry belongs to a study of shared clonotypes between healthy human individuals. Background on the study: Each donor's CD8 memory used one plate, CD8 naive two, each CD4 subset three. General study findings and limits: Non-shared clonotypes showed lower generation probabilities than clonotypes common to all four donors.

The assay ran at deep level. The repertoire was sequenced with immunoSEQ multiplex PCR; TCRdb's copy has only in-frame clones and lacks some. The data show some 2,100,000 clones, around 95% seen once. This CDR3 region has 13 residues. Trimming removed 8 bases at V and 7 bases at J, with 12 bases between. Germline V gene sequence: CDR1 MDHEN, CDR2 SYDVKM. Partitioning of CD4+ cells yielded a CD45RA+ naive subset and a CD45RA-negative memory subset. Material for sequencing was naive CD4+ T cells sorted from blood. Subset denoted: CD45RA+ positively selected. The receptor comes from a man between 18 and 35 years old in good health. The chain has TRBV28 and TRBJ1-6; no firm D call. DNA of the CDR3: TGTGCCAGCCCTCGGGAGGAGAATTCACCCCTCCACTTT. Amino acid sequence: CASPREENSPLHF. The whole variable domain, filled in from reference TRBV28 and TRBJ1-6, reads DVKVTQSSRYLVKRTGEKVFLECVQDMDHENMFWYRQDPGLGLRLIYFSYDVKMKEKGDIPEGYSVSREKKERFSLILESASTNQTSMYLCASPREENSPLHFGNGTRLTVT.